These 17 T cell receptor beta chains were sequenced from one sample in a study of CD8 T cells in ankylosing spondylitis. TCRdb used MiXCR to reprocess the 5' RACE reads, holding one entry per CDR3 protein. The sample lists under 300,000 distinct CDR3 sequences; approximately 12% were seen once. Sequences were obtained from blood, either unsorted or a sorted T cell fraction (not recorded which). Receptors originate from a male donor with ankylosing spondylitis or in good health (not recorded which).

This clonotype was detected ten times or more. The chain has TRBV28 and TRBJ2-7; 10 bases map to TRBD2. This CDR3 has 15 residues. Trimming removed 1 base from V and 5 bases from J; junction bases left unmatched: 5. From germline, CDR1 is MDHEN and CDR2 SYDVKM. The CDR3 DNA reads as TGTGCCAGCAGTTTATTGGCTAGCGGGAGCCACGAGCAGTACTTC. Its protein is CASSLLASGSHEQYF. Variable domain in full (rest from reference TRBV28 and TRBJ2-7): DVKVTQSSRYLVKRTGEKVFLECVQDMDHENMFWYRQDPGLGLRLIYFSYDVKMKEKGDIPEGYSVSREKKERFSLILESASTNQTSMYLCASSLLASGSHEQYFGPGTRLTVT.

The table lists this clonotype with a few counts. The J gene is TRBJ2-3, the V gene TRBV5-1, with 9 bases that match TRBD2. Looked up from germline, CDR1 is SGHRS and CDR2 is YFSETQ. The CDR3 totals 17 residues. Unmatched junction bases numbered 7, after V lost 0 bases and J lost 2 bases. As DNA, the CDR3 is TGCGCCAGCAGCTTGGAAGGTTTAGCGGGGGCCACAGATACGCAGTATTTT. As protein: CASSLEGLAGATDTQYF.

This chain links TRBV10-3 with TRBJ2-7; 15 bases align to TRBD2. Per germline, CDR1 ENHRY and CDR2 SYGVKD. The CDR3 loop spans 15 amino acids. After removal of 4 bases from V and 6 bases from J, the junction contained 4 bases not matched to a gene. The CDR3 sequence is CAISGTSGRVVEQYF. In nucleotides, the CDR3 is TGTGCCATCAGTGGGACTAGCGGGAGGGTCGTCGAGCAGTACTTC.

This clonotype was detected only a few times. This rearrangement joins TRBV6-1 to TRBJ1-5; a possible D gene is TRBD1 (6 bases). The CDR3 runs to 14 residues. The germline V gene has CDR1 MNHNS and CDR2 SASEGT. Trimming cost V 6 bases and J 4 bases, with 13 bases left between them. The CDR3 protein is CASSRDTRNQPQHF. CDR3 bases: TGTGCCAGCAGCCGGGACACACGAAATCAGCCCCAGCATTTT.

This clonotype was seen repeatedly, ten times or more. The chain employs TRBV29-1 and TRBJ1-2; TRBD1 aligns across 7 bases. This CDR3 comprises 13 residues. V gave up 4 bases and J gave up 5 bases; unmatched junction bases: 7. Germline V lookup: CDR1 SQVTM, CDR2 ANQGSEA. The CDR3 DNA sequence: TGCAGCGTTGGGGACAGCCGATCTTATGGCTACACCTTC. Translating gives CSVGDSRSYGYTF.

This clonotype was recorded many times. The V gene is TRBV24-1, the J gene TRBJ2-6; D gene uncertain. With 12 bases removed from V and 0 bases from J, the gap between germline ends came to 8 bases. This CDR3 comprises 13 residues. CDR1 is KGHDR, CDR2 SFDVKD, per germline. CDR3 nucleotides: TGTGCCGCGGCGTCCTCTGGGGCCAACGTCCTGACTTTC. It is translated as CAAASSGANVLTF.

The sample holds a few counts of this clonotype. The rearrangement uses TRBV7-9 and TRBJ2-7; TRBD2 might be the D (5 bases). The germline CDR1 and CDR2 sequences are SEHNR and FQNEAQ (reference sequence). CDR3 length: 14 residues. The V gene lost 7 bases and the J gene lost 2 bases, with 15 bases spanning the gap. The CDR3, as DNA: TGTGCCAGCACCCGAGCGGAACTACCCTACGAGCAGTACTTC. Protein sequence: CASTRAELPYEQYF.

This clonotype was recorded at least ten times. V is TRBV7-7 and J is TRBJ1-1; D possibly corresponds to TRBD1 (6 bases). Germline V gene lookup returns CDR1 SSHAT and CDR2 FNYEAQ (reference sequence). V was clipped by 5 bases and J by 2 bases, with 9 bases between them. The CDR3 has 13 residues. The CDR3 DNA reads as TGTGCCAGCAGCCTGGACAGCAACACTGAAGCTTTCTTT. It specifies CASSLDSNTEAFF.

V and J are TRBV6-1 and TRBJ2-7; D is unclear. The germline gives CDR1 MNHNS, CDR2 SASEGT. The CDR3 is made up of 12 amino acids. Trimming left V 5 bases short and J 3 bases short, with 8 bases between. CDR3 DNA: TGTGCCAGCAGTCTTTCGTACTACGAGCAGTACTTC. This encodes CASSLSYYEQYF.

In this sample, this clonotype turned up many times. This chain uses TRBV4-1 with TRBJ2-7; the D is unclear. There are 13 residues in the CDR3. V was pared by 1 base and J by 8 bases, with 12 bases between. The germline gives CDR1 MGHRA, CDR2 YSYEKL. The CDR3 coding sequence is TGCGCCAGCAGCCAAGTGGGGTCCGAGAAGCAGTACTTC. The encoded protein is CASSQVGSEKQYF.

This clonotype turned up a few times. The rearrangement uses TRBV5-5 and TRBJ2-7; D possibly matches TRBD1 or TRBD2 (6 bases each). V lost 10 bases to trimming and J lost 5 bases, with 16 bases between them. There are 12 residues in the CDR3. Germline values: CDR1 SGHKS, CDR2 YYEKEE (reference sequence). Here the CDR3 reads CAEGPGANEQYF. The CDR3 DNA follows: TGTGCCGAAGGACCGGGGGCGAACGAGCAGTACTTC. The full variable domain, its missing parts supplied by reference TRBV5-5 and TRBJ2-7, is DAGVTQSPTHLIKTRGQQVTLRCSPISGHKSVSWYQQVLGQGPQFIFQYYEKEERGRGNFPDRFSARQFPNYSSELNVNALLLGDSALYLCAEGPGANEQYFGPGTRLTVT.

Only one count was recorded for this clonotype. This chain links TRBV7-2 with TRBJ2-3; TRBD1 matches at 7 bases. Trimming removed 5 bases from V and 2 bases from J; junction bases left unmatched: 7. Germline V gene data show CDR1 as SGHTA and CDR2 as FQGNSA. CDR3 length: 15 residues. CDR3: CASSHIQGHTDTQYF. The CDR3 coding sequence is TGTGCCAGCAGCCACATACAGGGGCACACAGATACGCAGTATTTT. Complete variable domain (other parts from reference TRBV7-2 and TRBJ2-3): GAGVSQSPSNKVTEKGKDVELRCDPISGHTALYWYRQSLGQGLEFLIYFQGNSAPDKSGLPSDRFSAERTGGSVSTLTIQRTQQEDSAVYLCASSHIQGHTDTQYFGPGTRLTVL.

In its sample, this clonotype was seen many times. The V call is TRBV11-2, the J call TRBJ1-1; possible D gene TRBD1, 5 bases. V dropped 0 bases and J dropped 7 bases, with 9 bases sitting between them. Germline CDR1 reads SGHAT; CDR2 reads FQNNGV. This CDR3 has 13 residues. The CDR3 DNA reads TGTGCCAGCAGCTTAGATCGGGGACGTGAAGCTTTCTTT. It specifies CASSLDRGREAFF.

On this clonotype itself: A much larger clone lies one base from this, so it may be a read error. The V gene is TRBV20-1, the J gene TRBJ2-1, with D perhaps given as TRBD1 or TRBD2 (5 bases each). This CDR3 is built from 14 residues. CDR1 and CDR2 (germline): DFQATT, SNEGSKA (reference sequence). In DNA form, the CDR3 reads TGCAGTGCTCCGAGGGGCAGCTCCTACAATGTGCAGTTCTTC. Encoded protein: CSAPRGSSYNVQFF.

In its sample, this clonotype was seen many times. The V and J genes are TRBV20-1 and TRBJ2-7, with 8 bases fitting TRBD2. J lost 1 base, V lost 1 base, and 18 bases had no gene match. Germline CDR1 DFQATT, CDR2 SNEGSKA (reference sequence). The CDR3 has 19 amino acids. CDR3 in amino acids: CSARVPGLAGPSSSYEQYF. CDR3 nucleotides: TGCAGTGCTAGAGTACCGGGGTTAGCGGGGCCCTCCTCATCCTACGAGCAGTACTTC.

This clonotype has at least ten counts. The chain has TRBV5-1 and TRBJ1-1; D gene ambiguous. The V end lost 0 bases, the J end lost 4 bases, and 10 bases lay between the germline ends. The germline CDR1 and CDR2 sequences are SGHRS and YFSETQ. This CDR3 has 14 amino acids. CDR3 nucleotides: TGCGCCAGCAGCTTGGGGATTGGGGTCACTGAAGCTTTCTTT. It codes for CASSLGIGVTEAFF.

This clonotype was seen ten or more times. V is TRBV12-3 or TRBV12-4 and J is TRBJ2-5; 7 nucleotides line up with TRBD1. This CDR3 comprises 13 residues. V lost 6 bases to trimming and J lost 4 bases; unmatched junction nucleotides: 5. The CDR3 region is CASSPGGPETQYF. The CDR3 DNA is TGTGCCAGCAGCCCAGGGGGTCCAGAGACCCAGTACTTC.